This T cell receptor (beta chain) was obtained from a study of identical twins (dated by TCRdb to 2016 to 2017). Turning to the overall study: TCR alpha and beta repertoires from monozygotic twins, unrelated adults of various ages and cord blood were deep-sequenced to test whether fetal clonotypes persist. Replicate twin experiments were performed at different times using different library preparation protocols to rule out contamination. General study outcomes and caveats: Out-of-frame TCR alpha sharing in monozygotic twins was systematically underestimated by recombination models, whereas sharing between unrelated individuals was in agreement with the recombination models. Invariant T cells such as MAIT and iNKT could partly confound zero-insertion analyses, although diverse VJ usage argued against such confounding for most clonotypes. Abundant cord blood beta clonotypes had fewer insertions, young adult naive repertoires showed a similar but weaker trend, and memory repertoires showed no such trend. Compared with coincidental sharing between unrelated individuals, out-of-frame TCR alpha sequences shared between twins had an excess of sequences with low generation probability. Because the same donors could not be followed over many years, the conclusions depended on cross-sectional statistical analysis. In beta out-of-frame sequences, excess twin sharing was weaker, because having fewer shared sequences lowered the signal-to-noise ratio.

The library was generated by 5' RACE. The sequencer listed for this sample is Illumina HiSeq 2000. Template switching added a universal primer binding site, and the final cDNA carried a unique molecular identifier that allowed TCR cDNA molecules to be counted accurately. Specific primers in the conserved constant-segment region were used to synthesize first-strand cDNA for the TCR alpha and beta chains. Each cDNA library was double barcoded, with a SMART-Mk sample barcode plus Illumina barcodes, to control for contamination. TruSeq adapter sequences, together with Illumina sample barcodes, were added in two successive PCR steps. The Illumina HiSeq platform was used with custom primers to sequence TCR alpha and beta cDNA libraries. The published analysis was carried out like this. MiGEC was used to process raw reads and extract unique molecular identifiers, and MiXCR was used to find CDR3 positions. Recombination models were inferred per individual with the repgenHMM and IGoR tools using an EM algorithm. The tcR package in R was used for shared clonotype analysis, with sharing normalized by the product of cloneset sizes. To study raw recombination without the effects of thymic and clonal selection, out-of-frame nonproductive sequences were analyzed. The public reads were reprocessed in TCRdb via fastp at Q25 and MiXCR, keeping in-frame beta chains. When rows share a CDR3 protein, they turn into one entry using the most common DNA and genes. These V and J calls rely on TCRdb rather than the paper's analysis. The sample table records about 530,000 distinct CDR3 sequences; around 22% of these occur just once. The ten most abundant clones make up approximately 0.5% of the sample.

CDR1 and CDR2 are drawn from the germline V gene: KGHSH, LQKENI. V drops 8 bases and J drops 0 bases, leaving 12 bases in between. Inclusive of the bounding cysteine and phenylalanine, the CDR3 is 14 residues long. The retained sequence is limited to the CDR3, 42 bases, with the frame set at the first base. A few counts support this clonotype. Its antigen remains undetermined. Base qualities were left out, and no much larger clone turns up one base away. Every donor in the study was a healthy Caucasian. Three pairs of female monozygotic twins, all aged about 18 to 30 years, were included in the twin cohort. CD4+ and CD8+ T cell populations were isolated with positive isolation kits from Invitrogen. This sample was shared with a second study, whose subject was yellow fever vaccine responses in identical twins. The second study's paper adds: The authors reported that the T cell response to vaccination in identical twins appeared partly convergent and partly personalized. In the study, vaccine-responding T cell clones were precisely tracked in identical twins.

Source material: CD4+ T cells sorted from blood. The TCR originated in a woman aged 18 to 35 in good health. Recombination linked TRBV18 to TRBJ2-3, with an unclear D gene assignment. The CDR3 is CASRSETSTDTQYF. The DNA is as follows: TGTGCCAGCCGCAGCGAGACTAGCACAGATACGCAGTATTTT.